Following are 18 T cell receptor beta chains from one sample sequenced in a study of T cell responses to AZD1222 COVID-19 vaccine. Using immunoSEQ multiplex PCR, the repertoire was profiled, and TCRdb retains in-frame clones only, with some absent. The sample consists of under 150,000 clones, around nine tenths of them appearing once. Sequences were derived from peripheral blood, sampled on day 0 of AZD1222 vaccination. The receptors were gathered from an adult in good health.

J is TRBJ1-2 and V is TRBV11-2, with TRBD1 as a possible D gene (5 bases). The CDR3 covers 17 residues. Between the trimmed V and J ends, which lost 6 bases and 4 bases, there was a span of 24 bases. Germline V gene lookup returns CDR1 SGHAT and CDR2 FQNNGV. The CDR3 nucleotides are TGTGCCAGCAGAAACACTAAGGGGCCACAGGTGCCCTATGGCTACACCTTC. Protein: CASRNTKGPQVPYGYTF.

This chain links TRBV27 with TRBJ2-4; 8 nucleotides align to TRBD2. V was pared by 8 bases and J by 2 bases, with 11 bases of the junction left unmatched. CDR1 and CDR2 from the germline V gene are MNHEY and SMNVEV (reference sequence). The CDR3 consists of 16 residues. CDR3: CASPQTSEEPKNIQYF. CDR3 sequence (DNA): TGTGCCAGCCCTCAGACTAGCGAAGAACCCAAAAACATTCAGTACTTC.

The genes are TRBV2 and TRBJ2-1, with D unresolved. Germline CDR1 and CDR2: SNHLY and FYNNEI. This CDR3 region has 12 residues. The V and J ends lost 7 bases and 5 bases respectively, with 9 bases between them. CDR3 DNA: TGTGCCAGCAAGGGCGCGAACAATGAGCAGTTCTTC. It is translated as CASKGANNEQFF.

This clone was counted a single time. The V call is TRBV5-6, the J call TRBJ2-7; maybe TRBD1 (6 bases). Trimming removed 4 bases from V and 4 bases from J, with 18 bases in between. This CDR3 comprises 15 residues. Per germline, CDR1 SGHDT and CDR2 YYEEEE. CDR3 sequence: CASSPIPDRRYEQYF. Written as DNA, the CDR3 is TGTGCCAGCAGCCCCATTCCGGACAGAAGATACGAGCAGTACTTC.

The rearrangement links TRBV5-1 to TRBJ1-6; 7 bases map to TRBD1. The CDR3 is 16 residues long. Losses at the gene ends were 4 bases for V and 0 bases for J; bases not matched to a gene: 4. Germline assignment: CDR1 SGHRS and CDR2 YFSETQ. The CDR3 spells CASSQQGSSYNSPLHF. CDR3 nucleotides: TGCGCCAGCAGCCAACAGGGGAGCTCCTATAATTCACCCCTCCACTTT.

The chain joins TRBV7-2 to TRBJ2-3; D uncertain. CDR1 is SGHTA and CDR2 is FQGNSA in the germline V gene. The CDR3 covers 14 residues. Trimming removed 1 base at V and 3 bases at J, with 8 bases between. The CDR3 here is CASSLGTATDTQYF. CDR3 in DNA: TGTGCCAGCAGCTTAGGGACGGCTACAGATACGCAGTATTTT.

Comment on this clone: At one of its ends the junction is not consistent with the germline gene, which may arise from a read error. The chain is built from TRBV6-5 and TRBJ1-1, with D possibly matching TRBD1 (5 bases). The CDR3 runs to 15 residues. Germline V gene sequence: CDR1 MNHEY, CDR2 SVGAGI. This chain's CDR3 is CASSIAGTGNAEAFF. CDR3 nucleotides: TGTGCCAGCAGTATAGCCGGGACGGGGAACGCTGAAGCTTTCTTT.

V and J are TRBV29-1 and TRBJ1-4; 9 bases map to TRBD1. The V gene end was trimmed by 8 bases and the J gene end by 5 bases; junction bases not matched to a gene: 12. The CDR3 has 15 residues. Germline V gives CDR1 SQVTM, CDR2 ANQGSEA. CDR3 DNA: TGCAGCATCCGACAGGGGGAATTCACCAATGAAAAACTGTTTTTT. Its translation is CSIRQGEFTNEKLFF.

This chain joins TRBV20-1 and TRBJ2-1; the match to TRBD2 covers 9 bases. The germline CDR1 and CDR2 sequences are DFQATT and SNEGSKA (reference sequence). The trim removed 3 bases at V and 9 bases at J, leaving 9 bases unmatched. The CDR3 is made up of 14 amino acids. The CDR3 spells CSASIWTSVSEQFF. In nucleotides, the CDR3 is TGCAGTGCTAGTATCTGGACTAGCGTGAGTGAGCAGTTCTTC.

The chain carries TRBV11-3 and TRBJ2-5, with a weak D call TRBD2 (7 bases). Germline values: CDR1 SGHNT, CDR2 YENEEA. Trimming took off 2 bases at V and 7 bases at J, with 14 bases between the two ends. This CDR3 spans 14 amino acids. Written as DNA, the CDR3 is TGTGCCAGCAGCTTACGGCAGGGGAGGGGGACCCAGTACTTC. Protein product: CASSLRQGRGTQYF.

This clone was recorded once. J is TRBJ1-1 and V is TRBV6-5; 9 bases agree with TRBD1. Germline V gene sequence: CDR1 MNHEY, CDR2 SVGAGI. Trimming cost V 2 bases and J 5 bases; bases outside gene matches: 9. This CDR3 spans 16 amino acids. CDR3 coding DNA: TGTGCCAGCAGTTACAAACCCGGACAGGGGAAGACTGAAGCTTTCTTT. Protein: CASSYKPGQGKTEAFF.

The genes are TRBV5-1 and TRBJ2-7, with 7 bases that match TRBD2. CDR3 length: 14 amino acids. Germline loops: CDR1 SGHRS, CDR2 YFSETQ. J lost 2 bases, V lost 1 base, and 3 bases had no gene match. CDR3 nucleotide sequence: TGCGCCAGCAGCTTGACCGGGAGGCCCTACGAGCAGTACTTC. This sequence encodes CASSLTGRPYEQYF.

The chain couples TRBV5-1 to TRBJ1-2; a possible D gene is TRBD1 (5 bases). V gave up 0 bases and J gave up 4 bases, with 16 bases separating them. This CDR3 has 16 residues. Germline loops: CDR1 SGHRS, CDR2 YFSETQ. The chain's CDR3 is CASSLDQGLGGYGYTF. The CDR3, as DNA: TGCGCCAGCAGCTTGGACCAGGGCCTTGGGGGCTATGGCTACACCTTC.

The chain couples TRBV4-1 to TRBJ1-4, with TRBD1 as a possible D gene (6 bases). V lost 1 base to trimming and J lost 8 bases, with 17 bases between them. The germline V gene has CDR1 MGHRA and CDR2 YSYEKL. This CDR3 is 16 amino acids long. The CDR3 region has the DNA TGCGCCAGCAGCCAAGCTGCCGGGGGCGGAGGAGAAAAACTGTTTTTT. This translates into CASSQAAGGGGEKLFF.

The V gene is TRBV10-3, the J gene TRBJ1-2; D may be TRBD1 (5 bases). The V and J ends lost 6 bases and 3 bases respectively, with 8 bases between them. Germline CDR1 and CDR2: ENHRY and SYGVKD. There are 12 residues in the CDR3. CDR3 sequence: CAISEGDYGYTF. CDR3 in DNA: TGTGCCATCAGCGAAGGGGACTATGGCTACACCTTC.

The table lists this clone with many counts. The rearrangement joins TRBV6-4 to TRBJ1-2, with D perhaps TRBD1 (5 bases). With 6 bases removed from V and 8 bases from J, the gap between germline ends came to 19 bases. Germline V lookup: CDR1 MRHNA, CDR2 SNTAGT. CDR3 length equals 14 residues. Here the CDR3 reads CASSSGGHRSGYTF. The CDR3 coding sequence is TGTGCCAGCAGCTCCGGAGGACACCGGTCGGGCTACACCTTC.

The count of this clone is one. The chain recombines TRBV13 with TRBJ1-2, with D unresolved. CDR1 and CDR2 from the germline V gene are PRHDT and FYEKMQ (reference sequence). The CDR3 extends over 12 amino acids. The V gene lost 0 bases and the J gene lost 6 bases, with 5 bases spanning the gap. CDR3 protein: CASSLGPHGYTF. The DNA of the CDR3 is TGTGCCAGCAGCTTAGGGCCTCATGGCTACACCTTC.

This rearrangement joins TRBV27 to TRBJ1-4; no reliable D call. This CDR3 region has 13 residues. Per germline, CDR1 MNHEY and CDR2 SMNVEV (reference sequence). Trimming removed 3 bases at V and 6 bases at J, with 8 bases between. The CDR3 sequence is CASSFILHEKLFF. As DNA, the CDR3 is TGTGCCAGCAGTTTTATCCTTCATGAAAAACTGTTTTTT.